Described below is a single TCR beta chain sequence and its context. In germline, CDR1 is SNHLY, CDR2 FYNNEI. The V gene end was trimmed by 8 bases and the J gene end by 7 bases; junction bases not matched to a gene: 9. There are 14 residues in the CDR3. As processed by the authors: Amplification of reference gene primers was used by the study to estimate nucleated cell counts. The data were produced by immunoSEQ multiplex PCR, yet TCRdb's version contains in-frame clones alone and is incomplete. V and J calls and clone size are those listed in that table; D and trimming were worked out from the DNA. The data contain about 42,000 clones, roughly 87% of them seen just once; the ten biggest clones take up 6.2%. The data stem from a study of blood T cell repertoires in COVID-19. The overall study: The samples span acute and convalescent COVID-19 from the United States, Italy and Spain. T cells, B-cell-depleted T cells, or PBMCs provided the cDNA or gDNA that served as material.

The V gene is TRBV2, the J gene TRBJ2-1; TRBD2 agrees at 9 bases. The sequenced sample was peripheral blood. The TCR was taken from a human donor in a cohort sampled during active COVID-19. CDR3 nucleotides: TGTGCCAGCGGGCGGGAGGGCCGGGAGAATGAGCAGTTCTTC. The encoded protein is CASGREGRENEQFF.